Following are 8 T cell receptor beta chains from one sample sequenced in a study of vaccination effects on CD4 cells after COVID-19 (dated by TCRdb to between 2021 and 2022). The library relied on the immunoSEQ multiplex PCR assay. TCRdb carries this immuneACCESS record with in-frame sequences only. Its versions omit some clonotypes, under half of them owing to an unresolved V gene in the studies checked, with the rest unexplained. Across this sample there are about 45,000 clones, with around 75% seen only once. Over 25% of the sample is taken by the ten largest. In the ViraFEST assay, PBMC were stimulated with viral peptide pools, and antigen-specific CD4+ T cell clonotypes were then identified by expansion using TCR sequencing. After around ten days of culture, CD4+ T cells were isolated with the EasySep CD4+ T cell isolation kit. Convalescent patients had PCR-confirmed SARS-CoV-2 infection between March and December 2020, before Alpha, Beta and Delta variants emerged in the United States.

These receptors lack a known antigen. This material consisted of CD4+ T cells from PBMCs cultured with a peptide pool, taken before COVID-19 vaccination. Receptors were obtained from a human donor who had a prior SARS-CoV-2 infection.

CDR3 residues: CASSLKGWADEQFF. CDR3 in DNA: TGTGCCAGCAGCTTAAAGGGGTGGGCCGATGAGCAGTTCTTC. The V and J genes are TRBV7-8 and TRBJ2-1; a weak D match, TRBD1 (5 bases). The CDR3 runs to 14 residues. Trimming left V 2 bases short and J 8 bases short, with 13 bases between. Germline V lookup: CDR1 SGHVS, CDR2 FQNEAQ. Full variable domain (rest looked up from reference TRBV7-8 and TRBJ2-1): GAGVSQSPRYKVAKRGQDVALRCDPISGHVSLFWYQQALGQGPEFLTYFQNEAQLDKSGLPSDRFFAERPEGSVSTLKIQRTQQEDSAVYLCASSLKGWADEQFFGPGTRLTVL.

The chain employs TRBV29-1 and TRBJ2-7; 10 positions agree with TRBD1. Trimming took 7 bases from V and 3 from J; bases not matched to a gene: 6. This CDR3 has 13 residues. CDR1 and CDR2 (germline): SQVTM, ANQGSEA. In nucleotides, the CDR3 is TGCAGCGCTCAGACAGGGGGCGGCTACGAGCAGTACTTC. Translating gives CSAQTGGGYEQYF.

The V call is TRBV24-1, the J call TRBJ2-1; no clear D gene. This CDR3 has 12 residues. V lost 2 bases and J 11 bases, leaving 9 bases between the germline ends. The germline V gene has CDR1 KGHDR and CDR2 SFDVKD. This CDR3 reads CATSDSQPQQFF. CDR3 nucleotide sequence: TGTGCCACCAGTGATTCGCAGCCACAGCAGTTCTTC.

The chain is built from TRBV10-3 and TRBJ1-2; no clear D gene. V was cut by 6 bases and J by 2 bases, with 16 bases left in between. The germline CDR1 and CDR2 sequences are ENHRY and SYGVKD. This CDR3 has 15 amino acids. For the CDR3, the DNA is TGTGCCATCAGGCCCTGGGATCGTTCCAACTATGGCTACACCTTC. This translates into CAIRPWDRSNYGYTF.

The rearrangement links TRBV11-3 to TRBJ1-1; D may be TRBD1 (6 bases). The V gene's germline CDR1 is SGHNT and CDR2 YENEEA. The germline V and J ends were trimmed by 3 bases and 7 bases, with 12 bases remaining between them. The CDR3 runs to 13 residues. The CDR3 nucleotides are TGTGCCAGCAGCTTCGCCGGGACACATGAAGCTTTCTTT. Amino acid sequence: CASSFAGTHEAFF.

V and J are TRBV18 and TRBJ2-1, with 9 bases that match TRBD2. The junction had 8 bases not matched to a gene; V was cut back by 1 base and J by 7 bases. Germline CDR1 is KGHSH and CDR2 is LQKENI. The CDR3 is 16 amino acids. The CDR3 loop reads CASSPLLAGVGNEQFF. In nucleotides, the CDR3 is TGTGCCAGCTCACCACTATTAGCGGGAGTCGGGAATGAGCAGTTCTTC.

The chain combines TRBV5-4 with TRBJ1-2; 11 nucleotides line up with TRBD1. Trimming took 4 bases from V and 2 from J; bases not matched to a gene: 1. Germline V gene sequence: CDR1 SGHNT, CDR2 YYREEE (reference sequence). CDR3 length: 14 amino acids. The CDR3: CASSRDRGNYGYTF. In DNA form, the CDR3 reads TGTGCCAGCAGCCGGGACAGGGGGAACTATGGCTACACCTTC.

This clone appeared a few times. This chain links TRBV7-9 with TRBJ2-2; perhaps TRBD1 as D (5 bases). The CDR3 spans 14 residues. CDR1 is SEHNR, CDR2 FQNEAQ, per germline (reference sequence). V lost 4 bases and J lost 4, with 10 bases in between. CDR3 protein: CASSSYRSTGELFF. CDR3 coding DNA: TGTGCCAGCAGCTCCTACAGGAGCACCGGGGAGCTGTTTTTT.